This TCR beta chain was sequenced in a study of PD-1 blockade in mismatch repair-deficient tumors. Per the germline V gene, CDR1 is SGHRS and CDR2 is YFSETQ. V was clipped by 4 bases and J by 2 bases, with 13 bases between them. The CDR3 covers 14 residues. Every patient had mismatch repair deficiency by PCR or immunohistochemistry. The table came from immunoSEQ multiplex PCR; TCRdb's copy has only in-frame clones and leaves some out. The data hold about 67,000 clones, with around 73% observed a single time. Sequences were derived from peripheral blood, sampled 2 weeks after starting pembrolizumab. The chain links TRBV5-1 to TRBJ2-7; D uncertain. This clonotype originated in an adult with mismatch repair-deficient cancer. The CDR3 coding sequence is TGCGCCAGCAGCCCGGACGGTTCTCCCTACGAGCAGTACTTC. Its protein product is CASSPDGSPYEQYF.